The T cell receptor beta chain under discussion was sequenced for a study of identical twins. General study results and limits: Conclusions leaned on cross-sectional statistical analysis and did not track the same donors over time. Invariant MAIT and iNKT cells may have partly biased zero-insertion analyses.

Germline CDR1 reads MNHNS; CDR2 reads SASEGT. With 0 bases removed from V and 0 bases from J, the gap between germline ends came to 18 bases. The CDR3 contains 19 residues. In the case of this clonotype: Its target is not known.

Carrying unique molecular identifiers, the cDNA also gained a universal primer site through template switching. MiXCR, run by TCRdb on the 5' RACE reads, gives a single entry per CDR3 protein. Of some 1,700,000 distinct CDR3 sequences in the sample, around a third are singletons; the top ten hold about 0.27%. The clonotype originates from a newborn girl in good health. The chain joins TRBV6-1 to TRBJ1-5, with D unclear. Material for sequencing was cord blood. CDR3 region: CASSEAAGGIIYSNQPQHF. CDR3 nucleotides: TGTGCCAGCAGTGAAGCAGCCGGCGGGATCATCTATAGCAATCAGCCCCAGCATTTT.